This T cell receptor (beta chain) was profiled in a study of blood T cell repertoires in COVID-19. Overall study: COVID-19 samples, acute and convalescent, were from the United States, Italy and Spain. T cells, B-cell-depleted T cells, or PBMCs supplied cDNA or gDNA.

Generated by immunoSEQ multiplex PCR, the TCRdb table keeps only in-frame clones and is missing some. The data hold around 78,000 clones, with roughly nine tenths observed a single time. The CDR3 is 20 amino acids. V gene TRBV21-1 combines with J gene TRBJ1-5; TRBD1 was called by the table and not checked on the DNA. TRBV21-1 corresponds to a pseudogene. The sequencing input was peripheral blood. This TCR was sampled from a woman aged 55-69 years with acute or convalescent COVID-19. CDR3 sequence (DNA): TGTGCCAGCAGCAAACCAGACAGGGAGGATATGTGGATGTCACGACAGCCCCAGCATTTT. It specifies CASSKPDREDMWMSRQPQHF.